This is a list of T cell receptor delta chains from one sample in a study of human gamma delta and Vdelta1 T cells. No antigen has been assigned to these receptors. TCRdb reprocessed the PCR reads through CATT. Here the sample spans about 6,100 delta-chain clones, roughly 40% being singletons. Material: Vdelta1 gamma-delta T cells from blood grown in culture (DOT cells). These receptors came from a human donor in good health. CDR3s include the opening cysteine and the closing phenylalanine or tryptophan. A D gene is named only where the DNA matches it firmly. Rows give clone size only sometimes, using once, few, many, or a class for an expanded clone.

J gene,clone size,D gene,V gene,CDR3 protein,CDR3 DNA
TRDJ1,-,-,TRDV1,CALGEPLPLLPLATGRESDKLIF,TGTGCTCTTGGGGAACCTCTACCCCTACTTCCCCTCGCCACAGGGAGGGAAAGCGATAAACTCATCTTT
TRDJ3,-,TRDD3,TRDV1,CALGEPSPMWGILSSWDTRQMFF,TGTGCTCTTGGGGAACCAAGTCCTATGTGGGGGATACTCTCCTCCTGGGACACCCGACAGATGTTTTTC
TRDJ1,-,TRDD3,TRDV1,CALGLTSARGIHGDTDKLIF,TGTGCTCTTGGGCTCACCTCTGCCCGGGGGATACACGGAGACACCGATAAACTCATCTTT
TRDJ1,large,TRDD3,TRDV1,CALTPERSKRGIRVVGGTDKLIF,TGTGCTCTTACCCCCGAGAGGTCCAAAAGGGGGATACGCGTGGTTGGGGGCACCGATAAACTCATCTTT
TRDJ3,-,TRDD3,TRDV1,CALGEVTRTGGPRPWDTRQMFF,TGTGCTCTTGGGGAAGTAACCCGTACTGGGGGACCTCGCCCTTGGGACACCCGACAGATGTTTTTC
TRDJ1,-,-,TRDV1,CALGELTLALSHTDKLIF,TGTGCTCTTGGGGAACTAACCCTTGCCCTCTCTCACACCGATAAACTCATCTTT
TRDJ1,-,TRDD3,TRDV1,CALGGATTNWGQLYTNKLIF,TGTGCTCTTGGGGGTGCTACAACGAACTGGGGGCAACTATACACCAATAAACTCATCTTT
TRDJ1,-,TRDD3,TRDV1,CALGEPAFTPGGYGVRPDKLIF,TGTGCTCTTGGGGAGCCAGCCTTTACTCCTGGGGGATACGGGGTGCGGCCCGATAAACTCATCTTT
TRDJ1,few,TRDD3,TRDV1,CALGELRPREWGIPGLIF,TGTGCTCTTGGGGAACTACGGCCAAGGGAGTGGGGGATACCGGGACTCATCTTT
TRDJ1,-,TRDD3,TRDV1,CALGDAFFPLLGDVTDKLIF,TGTGCTCTTGGGGACGCATTCTTCCCGCTACTGGGGGATGTCACCGATAAACTCATCTTT
TRDJ1,-,TRDD3,TRDV1,CALGDCLPYWGETYTDKLIF,TGTGCTCTTGGGGACTGCTTGCCGTACTGGGGAGAGACGTACACCGATAAACTCATCTTT
TRDJ1,-,TRDD3,TRDV3,CAFVLGDTDKLIF,TGTGCCTTTGTACTGGGGGACACCGATAAACTCATCTTT
TRDJ1,-,TRDD2,TRDV1,CALGERFLPGRGSPRTTDKLIF,TGTGCTCTTGGGGAACGTTTCCTACCAGGGCGGGGGTCCCCTAGAACAACCGATAAACTCATCTTT
TRDJ1,few,TRDD3,TRAV14/DV4,CAMRVYFLTGGYRGDKLIF,TGTGCAATGAGGGTTTACTTCCTTACTGGGGGATACAGGGGCGATAAACTCATCTTT
TRDJ1,few,-,TRDV1,CALGEILPYTDKLIF,TGTGCTCTTGGGGAAATACTACCGTACACCGATAAACTCATCTTT
TRDJ1,few,-,TRDV1,CALGDTFPFPTVLDTDKLIF,TGTGCTCTTGGGGACACCTTTCCCTTCCCTACCGTGCTGGACACCGATAAACTCATCTTT
TRDJ1,-,TRDD3,TRDV1,CALGERGYGGYTDKLIF,TGTGCTCTTGGGGAACGGGGATACGGGGGGTACACCGATAAACTCATCTTT